Listed here are 7 T cell receptor beta chains from one sample, sequenced in a study of blood T cell repertoires in COVID-19. TCRdb's copy holds only in-frame clones and misses some; the assay was immunoSEQ multiplex PCR. The sample shows more than 200,000 clones, around 83% of them seen only once. Sequenced sample: peripheral blood. The receptors were sampled from a woman between 45 and 65 years old with COVID-19, enrolled during active disease.

The chain recombines TRBV11-3 with TRBJ2-2; TRBD1 aligns across 7 bases. This CDR3 region has 14 residues. J lost 4 bases, V lost 5 bases, and 4 bases had no gene match. Germline CDR1 SGHNT, CDR2 YENEEA. CDR3 in amino acids: CASSPTGVTGELFF. Here the CDR3 DNA reads TGTGCCAGCAGCCCCACAGGGGTCACCGGGGAGCTGTTTTTT.

The sample holds one count of this clone. V is TRBV6-5 and J is TRBJ2-1; TRBD2 matches at 12 bases. J gave up 7 bases and V 5 bases, and 6 bases lay outside the gene matches. The CDR3 is made up of 15 amino acids. CDR1 is MNHEY and CDR2 is SVGAGI in the germline V gene. The CDR3 sequence is CASSLTSGGRNEQFF. As DNA, the CDR3 is TGTGCCAGCAGTCTTACTAGCGGGGGGCGTAATGAGCAGTTCTTC.

This sequence joins TRBV7-8 and TRBJ1-6; maybe TRBD1 (5 bases). Germline CDR1 and CDR2: SGHVS and FQNEAQ. This CDR3 spans 16 amino acids. V was pared by 5 bases and J by 7 bases, with 18 bases between. The CDR3 region has the DNA TGTGCCAGCAGCGCCCGACCAAAGGGGCCGAATTCACCCCTCCACTTT. As protein: CASSARPKGPNSPLHF.

CDR3 nucleotide sequence: TGTGCCAGCAGCCAAAGGCCGAGGGGGCTCTTCTATGGAAACACCATATATTTT. It yields the protein CASSQRPRGLFYGNTIYF. The chain couples TRBV11-3 to TRBJ1-3, with 7 positions matching TRBD1. This CDR3 region has 18 residues. Germline V lookup: CDR1 SGHNT, CDR2 YENEEA. The trim removed 5 bases at V and 3 bases at J, leaving 16 bases unmatched.

This sequence joins TRBV10-1 and TRBJ1-2, with 8 nucleotides matching TRBD1. The V gene's germline CDR1 is WNHNN and CDR2 SYGVQD (reference sequence). V dropped 4 bases and J dropped 4; count of bases not matched to a gene: 2. CDR3 length equals 13 residues. The CDR3 DNA reads TGCGCCAGCAGTGCTACAGGGGGCTATGGCTACACCTTC. Amino acids: CASSATGGYGYTF.

In its sample, this clone was seen a few times. This chain uses TRBV5-1 with TRBJ2-2; 13 bases line up with TRBD2. V was pared by 4 bases and J by 4 bases, with 7 bases of the junction left unmatched. The germline CDR1 and CDR2 sequences are SGHRS and YFSETQ. The CDR3 totals 17 residues. CDR3 amino acids: CASSRLAGGGSTGELFF. The CDR3 DNA sequence: TGCGCCAGCAGCCGACTAGCGGGGGGCGGGAGCACCGGGGAGCTGTTTTTT.

The rearrangement links TRBV19 to TRBJ2-3; 7 nucleotides match TRBD2. The CDR3 sequence is 17 residues long. The junction had 15 bases not matched to a gene; V was cut back by 5 bases and J by 4 bases. CDR1 is LNHDA, CDR2 SQIVND, per germline (reference sequence). Here the CDR3 DNA reads TGTGCCAGTAGTCTCTCCAGGACTAGATTGGTTTCAGATACGCAGTATTTT. Protein: CASSLSRTRLVSDTQYF.